This TCR beta chain derives from a study of cytomegalovirus exposure and HLA in healthy donors. Overall study results and limits: An Asian-associated ancestry cluster reportedly showed fewer N-insertions than the approximately 650-donor mean in a later analysis.

The V segment lost 3 bases and the J segment 3 bases; nucleotides outside the gene matches: 2. From germline, CDR1 is LNHNV and CDR2 YYDKDF (reference sequence). CDR3 length equals 14 residues. Concerning this clone itself: What it binds is unknown.

60 Vbeta and 13 Jbeta primers were used in PCR. Here immunoSEQ multiplex PCR was the method, and the copy in TCRdb shows in-frame clones only, minus some. The data show 120,000 to 150,000 clones, about 84% seen once. The gene calls are TRBV15 and TRBJ1-3; 7 nucleotides agree with TRBD1. Source material: PBMCs. The source of this sequence is a woman between 40 and 55 years old in good health and CMV-seropositive. CDR3 amino acids: CATSRAGGGNTIYF. The CDR3, as DNA: TGTGCCACCAGCAGGGCAGGGGGTGGAAACACCATATATTTT.